The 8 T cell receptor beta chains presented below share a single source sample, sequenced in a study of post-analysis software for immune sequencing data. Points from the study as a whole: Patients used several TRBV segments, including TRBV5-6, TRBV5-1 and TRBV20-1, more often than controls.

What these receptors recognize is not known. cDNA libraries of TCR beta carried unique molecular identifiers. In TCRdb, the PCR reads were re-called with MiXCR into one record per CDR3 protein. The sample lists roughly 430,000 distinct CDR3 sequences, less than 40% occurring once. Sequences were obtained from blood. The receptors originated from a girl aged 2-9 years with multiple sclerosis.

V and J are TRBV29-1 and TRBJ1-1; 7 bases match TRBD1. Germline assignment: CDR1 SQVTM and CDR2 ANQGSEA. Germline trimming cut 4 bases from V and 4 bases from J; bases unmatched to any gene: 15. This CDR3 region has 16 residues. The CDR3 DNA reads TGCAGCGTTGGGAAGGGACAGAGGTTGGCAGGCACTGAAGCTTTCTTT. Encoded protein: CSVGKGQRLAGTEAFF.

Worth noting for this clonotype: The conserved closing phenylalanine or tryptophan is absent in this CDR3, likely reflecting a read error. The chain carries TRBV5-1 and TRBJ2-7; D is undetermined. This CDR3 is built from 13 residues. The V end lost 0 bases, the J end lost 2 bases, and 6 bases lay between the germline ends. CDR1 is SGHRS, CDR2 YFSETQ, per germline. The CDR3 nucleotides are TGCGCCAGCAGCTTGGCCAGAGCCTACGAGCAGTACTGC. Its translation is CASSLARAYEQYC.

CDR3 coding DNA: TGTGCCAGCAGTTACTCTCAGTACGAGCAGTACTTC. It specifies CASSYSQYEQYF. V and J are TRBV6-2 or TRBV6-3 and TRBJ2-7, with no clear D. The ends were cut back, 0 bases at V and 4 bases at J, with 4 bases in the middle. CDR1 MNHEY and CDR2 SVGEGT come from the germline V gene. This CDR3 contains 12 residues.

Only one count was recorded for this clonotype. The V gene is TRBV18, the J gene TRBJ1-1; 10 bases are a match to TRBD1. In germline, CDR1 is KGHSH, CDR2 LQKENI. V dropped 3 bases and J dropped 5; count of bases not matched to a gene: 9. CDR3 length equals 16 residues. CDR3 in amino acids: CASSPGTGESRTEAFF. For the CDR3, the DNA is TGTGCCAGCTCACCCGGGACAGGGGAATCGAGAACTGAAGCTTTCTTT.

This clonotype was recorded a few times. This chain joins TRBV14 and TRBJ1-6; the D gene is possibly TRBD1 (6 bases). This CDR3 has 16 amino acids. Trimming shortened V by 4 bases and J by 5 bases, and 15 bases separated the two germline ends. Per the germline V gene, CDR1 is SGHDN and CDR2 is FVKESK. The DNA of the CDR3 is TGTGCCAGCAGCCTACAGGGCCCGGGGAATAATTCACCCCTCCACTTT. It is translated as CASSLQGPGNNSPLHF.

V gene TRBV6-2 or TRBV6-3 combines with J gene TRBJ2-3; 9 bases agree with TRBD2. V shed 8 bases and J 0 bases; nucleotides not matched to a gene: 6. The CDR3 loop spans 15 amino acids. Germline V gene data show CDR1 as MNHEY and CDR2 as SVGEGT. The CDR3 is CASDAGTSSTDTQYF. The CDR3 DNA sequence: TGTGCCAGCGATGCCGGGACTAGCAGCACAGATACGCAGTATTTT.

The chain couples TRBV27 to TRBJ1-1, with 7 bases aligning to TRBD1. This CDR3 comprises 15 residues. Unmatched junction bases numbered 3, after V lost 1 base and J lost 1 base. The V gene's germline CDR1 is MNHEY and CDR2 SMNVEV (reference sequence). DNA of the CDR3: TGTGCCAGCAGTTTATATCACAGGGGGAACACTGAAGCTTTCTTT. Protein: CASSLYHRGNTEAFF.

This clonotype was counted a few times. CDR3 in amino acids: CASSFIQGGTYEQYF. CDR3 nucleotides: TGCGCCAGCAGCTTTATCCAAGGGGGAACTTACGAGCAGTACTTC. This chain links TRBV5-1 with TRBJ2-7, with D perhaps TRBD1 (6 bases). The CDR3 covers 15 residues. Trimming removed 2 bases from V and 4 bases from J, with 16 bases in between. In germline, CDR1 is SGHRS, CDR2 YFSETQ.